This TCR beta chain was documented in a study of CD8 T cells in Susac syndrome. Negative isolation was applied to CD8+ and CD4+ T cells, and FACS enrichment was applied to TEMRA cells. A quantity of about 0.5 to 1 ug RNA underwent reverse transcription using random hexamers. Using its own MiXCR run on the immunoSEQ multiplex PCR reads, TCRdb lists one record per CDR3 protein. The sample yields about 160,000 distinct CDR3 sequences, roughly 94% seen once. The CDR3 has 14 amino acids. The trim removed 5 bases at V and 0 bases at J, leaving 1 base unmatched. CDR1 and CDR2 (germline): DFQATT, SNEGSKA (reference sequence). There are a few counts of this clonotype.

The sequence was collected from a human donor with multiple sclerosis. Material: CD4+ T cells from PBMCs. The chain combines TRBV20-1 with TRBJ2-6; TRBD1 matches 7 bases. For the CDR3, the DNA is TGCAGTGCTCGGGACAGCTCTGGGGCCAACGTCCTGACTTTC. It encodes CSARDSSGANVLTF.